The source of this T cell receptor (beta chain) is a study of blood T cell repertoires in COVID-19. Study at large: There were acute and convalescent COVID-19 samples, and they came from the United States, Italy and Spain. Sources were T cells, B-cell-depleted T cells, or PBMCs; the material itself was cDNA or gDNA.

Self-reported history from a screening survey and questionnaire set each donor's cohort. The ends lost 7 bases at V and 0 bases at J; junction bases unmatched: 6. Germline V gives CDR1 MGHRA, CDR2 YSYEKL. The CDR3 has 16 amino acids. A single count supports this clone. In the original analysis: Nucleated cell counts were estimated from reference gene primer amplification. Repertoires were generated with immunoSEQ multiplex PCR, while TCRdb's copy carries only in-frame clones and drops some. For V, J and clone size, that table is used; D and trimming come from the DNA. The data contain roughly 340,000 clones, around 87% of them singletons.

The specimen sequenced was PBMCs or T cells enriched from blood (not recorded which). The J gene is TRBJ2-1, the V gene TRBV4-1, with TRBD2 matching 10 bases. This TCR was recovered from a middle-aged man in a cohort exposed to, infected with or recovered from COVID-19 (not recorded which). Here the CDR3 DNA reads TGCGCCAGCAAACGCGGACTAGCGGTCTCCTACAATGAGCAGTTCTTC. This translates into CASKRGLAVSYNEQFF.